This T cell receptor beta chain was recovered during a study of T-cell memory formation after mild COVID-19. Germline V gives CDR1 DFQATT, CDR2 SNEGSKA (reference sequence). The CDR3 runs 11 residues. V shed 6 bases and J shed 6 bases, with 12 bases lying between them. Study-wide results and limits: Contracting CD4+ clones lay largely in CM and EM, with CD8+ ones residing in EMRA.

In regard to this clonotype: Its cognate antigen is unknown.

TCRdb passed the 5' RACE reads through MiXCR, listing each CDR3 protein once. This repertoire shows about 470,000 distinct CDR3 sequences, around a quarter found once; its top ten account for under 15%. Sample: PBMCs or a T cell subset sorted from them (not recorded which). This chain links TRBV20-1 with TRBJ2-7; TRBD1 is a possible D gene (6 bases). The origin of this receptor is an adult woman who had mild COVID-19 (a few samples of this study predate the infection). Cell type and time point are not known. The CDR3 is CSARGYGEQYF. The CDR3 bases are TGCAGTGCCAGGGGCTACGGCGAGCAGTACTTC.